The source of this TCR beta chain is a study of response to subunit inactivated influenza vaccine. General study findings and limits: Authors suggested each seasonal influenza vaccination recruits few new T cells.

TCRdb itself ran the RT-PCR reads through MiXCR, one entry per CDR3 protein. This table has 450,000 to 600,000 distinct CDR3 sequences, around 8% appearing once. In this sample, this clonotype turned up many times. Its antigen is not identified. Germline CDR1 DFQATT, CDR2 SNEGSKA (reference sequence). Trimming cost V 0 bases and J 18 bases, with 18 bases left between them. The CDR3 runs to 13 residues. The clonotype originates from a man aged 50-75 years who received an inactivated influenza vaccine. The gene calls are TRBV20-1 and TRBJ1-6; D unresolved. This material consisted of PBMCs from blood, taken roughly 24 months after vaccination. CDR3 in amino acids: CSARDDRAKVPHF. Here the CDR3 DNA reads TGCAGTGCTAGAGATGACCGGGCCAAGGTCCCCCACTTT.